Given below is one TCR beta chain in context. Its antigen is unidentified. Amplification used 60 Vbeta primers and 13 Jbeta primers. Some clones are missing from TCRdb's copy, which holds only in-frame ones; the method was immunoSEQ multiplex PCR. The sample table sets out about 200,000 clones. This CDR3 is built from 14 residues. Germline assignment: CDR1 KGHSH and CDR2 LQKENI. Trimming pared 2 bases from V and 1 base from J, leaving 7 bases between. This specimen comes from a study of cytomegalovirus exposure and HLA in healthy donors. Findings and caveats of the study: Segments of the TCR beta V type were, in most cases, productive about 87% or about 30% of the time in an earlier analysis.

The sample consisted of PBMCs. This sequence joins TRBV18 and TRBJ2-3; maybe TRBD1 (6 bases). The origin of this receptor is a boy aged 5-17 years in good health and CMV-seronegative. The CDR3 nucleotides are TGTGCCAGCTCACCAGGGGGCCGCACAGATACGCAGTATTTT. Translation gives CASSPGGRTDTQYF.